Each of the 30 T cell receptor beta chains below was sequenced from the same sample in a study of cytotoxic CD8 clonotypes in ibrutinib-treated CLL. Profiled with immunoSEQ multiplex PCR; TCRdb holds only in-frame clones, not every one. This sample has some 350,000 clones; around 66% occur once, and the top ten carry roughly 6%. The source was PBMCs, collected after 36 months of ibrutinib treatment. The receptors originated from a human donor with chronic lymphocytic leukemia.

V gene TRBV18 combines with J gene TRBJ2-7; D remains unclear. The germline V gene has CDR1 KGHSH and CDR2 LQKENI. The length of the CDR3 is 12 residues. V lost 3 bases, J lost 4 bases, and 7 bases lay in between. CDR3 protein: CASSPIKYEQYF. CDR3 sequence (DNA): TGTGCCAGCTCACCTATTAAATACGAGCAGTACTTC. The variable domain in full, completed from reference TRBV18 and TRBJ2-7, reads NAGVMQNPRHLVRRRGQEARLRCSPMKGHSHVYWYRQLPEEGLKFMVYLQKENIIDESGMPKERFSAEFPKEGPSILRIQQVVRGDSAAYFCASSPIKYEQYFGPGTRLTVT.

The chain has TRBV28 and TRBJ2-7; D gene uncertain. There are 14 residues in the CDR3. Germline CDR1 reads MDHEN; CDR2 reads SYDVKM. V dropped 2 bases and J dropped 12 bases, with 20 bases sitting between them. CDR3 DNA: TGTGCCAGCAGTTTAGCCCAGCCCCCTAAGATACGGTACTTC. Translated, it gives CASSLAQPPKIRYF. The whole variable domain, remainder taken from reference TRBV28 and TRBJ2-7, is DVKVTQSSRYLVKRTGEKVFLECVQDMDHENMFWYRQDPGLGLRLIYFSYDVKMKEKGDIPEGYSVSREKKERFSLILESASTNQTSMYLCASSLAQPPKIRYFGPGTRLTVT.

This clone has just a few counts. The DNA is omitted, as the CDR3 cannot be located on it reliably, and the CDR3 follows TCRdb's listing. V and J are TRBV5-6 and TRBJ2-5. Germline V lookup: CDR1 SGHDT, CDR2 YYEEEE. The CDR3 length equals 13 residues, ends included. The CDR3 region is CASSFRGRETQYF.

About this clone itself: Additional DNA sequences in this sample encode the identical CDR3. The chain carries TRBV6-6 and TRBJ1-1; D not certain. Trimming removed 0 bases from V and 0 bases from J, with 8 bases in between. Germline CDR1 and CDR2: MNHNY and SVGAGI (reference sequence). The CDR3 length is 15 residues. Written as DNA, the CDR3 is TGTGCCAGCAGTTACTCGAGAGGCTTGAACACTGAAGCTTTCTTT. Translated: CASSYSRGLNTEAFF.

The genes are TRBV7-2 and TRBJ2-5; TRBD2 matches at 9 bases. J was trimmed by 2 bases and V by 3 bases; bases with no gene match: 7. The CDR3 spans 16 residues. The germline V gene has CDR1 SGHTA and CDR2 FQGNSA. For the CDR3, the DNA is TGTGCCAGCAGCTTCAGTGGTAGCGGGGGACAAGAGACCCAGTACTTC. Residues: CASSFSGSGGQETQYF.

The chain has TRBV18 and TRBJ2-7; D gene uncertain. Trimming stripped 3 bases from V and 4 bases from J, with 10 bases between. The CDR3 totals 13 residues. From germline, CDR1 is KGHSH and CDR2 LQKENI. The CDR3, as DNA: TGTGCCAGCTCACCGCCGGACCAATACGAGCAGTACTTC. It yields the protein CASSPPDQYEQYF. Full variable domain (outside the CDR3, taken from reference TRBV18 and TRBJ2-7): NAGVMQNPRHLVRRRGQEARLRCSPMKGHSHVYWYRQLPEEGLKFMVYLQKENIIDESGMPKERFSAEFPKEGPSILRIQQVVRGDSAAYFCASSPPDQYEQYFGPGTRLTVT.

This chain connects TRBV9 to TRBJ1-3; D gene unclear. The CDR3 is 16 residues long. Between the trimmed V and J ends, which lost 4 bases and 4 bases, there was a span of 18 bases. Germline CDR1 and CDR2: SGDLS and YYNGEE. The CDR3 loop is CASSPGPGNRGNTIYF. For the CDR3, the DNA is TGTGCCAGCAGCCCCGGTCCGGGGAACAGAGGAAACACCATATATTTT.

The rearrangement joins TRBV27 to TRBJ2-1; a possible D gene is TRBD2 (5 bases). This CDR3 is 15 amino acids long. Trimming took 3 bases from V and 5 from J, leaving 14 bases between them. Germline V gene lookup returns CDR1 MNHEY and CDR2 SMNVEV (reference sequence). The chain's CDR3 is CASSFVGGTNNEQFF. The CDR3 nucleotides read TGTGCCAGCAGTTTCGTCGGAGGCACAAACAATGAGCAGTTCTTC.

Only a few counts were recorded for this clone. The J gene is TRBJ1-2, the V gene TRBV5-1; maybe TRBD1 (5 bases). The V end lost 4 bases, the J end lost 3 bases, and 16 bases lay between the germline ends. CDR3 length equals 15 residues. Germline V gene lookup returns CDR1 SGHRS and CDR2 YFSETQ. The CDR3 sequence: CASSVSGKTDYGYTF. The DNA of the CDR3 is TGCGCCAGCAGCGTCTCAGGGAAGACGGACTATGGCTACACCTTC.

This clone occurred once. In DNA, the CDR3 is TGTGCCAGCAGCCCACAGGGGAGAACTAACTATGGCTACACCTTC. This gives the protein CASSPQGRTNYGYTF. This chain uses TRBV5-8 with TRBJ1-2, with 7 bases identical to TRBD1. CDR3 length: 15 amino acids. V trimming: 4 bases; J trimming: 0 bases; junction bases outside the gene matches: 6. Per germline, CDR1 SGHTS and CDR2 YDEGEE. The full variable domain, rest sourced from reference TRBV5-8 and TRBJ1-2, is EAGVTQSPTHLIKTRGQQATLRCSPISGHTSVYWYQQALGLGLQFLLWYDEGEERNRGNFPPRFSGRQFPNYSSELNVNALELEDSALYLCASSPQGRTNYGYTFGSGTRLTVV.

The chain joins TRBV15 to TRBJ2-3; D might be TRBD1 (6 bases). The CDR3 spans 18 residues. V was pared by 0 bases and J by 2 bases, with 18 bases between. Germline V gene sequence: CDR1 LNHNV, CDR2 YYDKDF (reference sequence). CDR3: CATSRDRTLTGPTDTQYF. The CDR3 region has the DNA TGTGCCACCAGCAGAGACCGAACCTTGACAGGCCCCACAGATACGCAGTATTTT.

The chain joins TRBV4-1 to TRBJ2-2; TRBD2 matches at 9 bases. V gave up 1 base and J gave up 1 base; unmatched junction bases: 7. The CDR3 runs 18 residues. In germline, CDR1 is MGHRA, CDR2 YSYEKL. Written as DNA, the CDR3 is TGCGCCAGCAGCCAAGGAGTAGGGACTAGCAAGAACACCGGGGAGCTGTTTTTT. This codes for CASSQGVGTSKNTGELFF.

The chain joins TRBV9 to TRBJ1-2; the D gene is possibly TRBD1 (5 bases). Germline CDR1 reads SGDLS; CDR2 reads YYNGEE. V was clipped by 3 bases and J by 4 bases, with 16 bases between them. CDR3 size: 15 residues. The chain's CDR3 is CASSAGGRGTYGYTF. The CDR3 DNA sequence: TGTGCCAGCAGCGCGGGGGGGAGAGGTACCTATGGCTACACCTTC.

This clone was counted a few times. The CDR3 nucleotides are TGCGCCAGCAGCCAAGATAGGGCAGGGAAGCAGCCCCAGCATTTT. As protein: CASSQDRAGKQPQHF. The chain carries TRBV4-1 and TRBJ1-5; possible D gene TRBD1, 5 bases. Germline V lookup: CDR1 MGHRA, CDR2 YSYEKL. The CDR3 loop spans 15 amino acids. V lost 0 bases to trimming and J lost 7 bases, with 13 bases between them.

This chain joins TRBV29-1 and TRBJ2-7, with 7 positions matching TRBD1. The CDR3 is 13 amino acids. Germline V gives CDR1 SQVTM, CDR2 ANQGSEA. V shed 2 bases and J 3 bases; nucleotides not matched to a gene: 4. The CDR3 reads CSVEWDRDYEQYF. The CDR3 DNA reads as TGCAGCGTTGAATGGGACAGAGACTACGAGCAGTACTTC.

The chain carries TRBV29-1 and TRBJ2-1; a possible D gene is TRBD1 (5 bases). V lost 6 bases to trimming and J lost 8 bases, with 14 bases between them. Germline assignment: CDR1 SQVTM and CDR2 ANQGSEA. CDR3 length: 12 amino acids. CDR3 protein: CSVAGFGDEQFF. The CDR3 DNA follows: TGCAGCGTAGCAGGGTTTGGGGATGAGCAGTTCTTC.

The V gene is TRBV2, the J gene TRBJ1-6, with D maybe TRBD1 (6 bases). Germline-derived CDR1 and CDR2 are SNHLY and FYNNEI. V lost 5 bases to trimming and J lost 5 bases, with 10 bases between them. This CDR3 comprises 14 residues. The CDR3 DNA follows: TGTGCCAGCAGTCGGGGGCGGAATAATTCACCCCTCCACTTT. The encoded protein is CASSRGRNNSPLHF. The full variable domain, rest sourced from reference TRBV2 and TRBJ1-6, is EPEVTQTPSHQVTQMGQEVILRCVPISNHLYFYWYRQILGQKVEFLVSFYNNEISEKSEIFDDQFSVERPDGSNFTLKIRSTKLEDSAMYFCASSRGRNNSPLHFGNGTRLTVT.

This clone came up once. The V gene is TRBV11-2, the J gene TRBJ2-1; TRBD1 might be the D (6 bases). Per germline, CDR1 SGHAT and CDR2 FQNNGV. Trimming took 5 bases from V and 3 from J, leaving 11 bases between them. CDR3 length: 14 residues. The CDR3 nucleotides read TGTGCCAGCAGCACCTGGGACAACTACAATGAGCAGTTCTTC. Protein product: CASSTWDNYNEQFF.

The sample holds one count of this clone. The chain is built from TRBV18 and TRBJ2-7, with D maybe TRBD1 (6 bases). V shed 3 bases and J shed 5 bases, with 8 bases lying between them. This CDR3 comprises 12 residues. Germline CDR1 KGHSH, CDR2 LQKENI. The DNA of the CDR3 is TGTGCCAGCTCACCCACAGGGAACGAGCAGTACTTC. It yields the protein CASSPTGNEQYF.

The chain recombines TRBV27 with TRBJ2-1, with 8 bases lining up with TRBD1. Germline CDR1 is MNHEY and CDR2 is SMNVEV (reference sequence). This CDR3 comprises 19 residues. V gave up 0 bases and J gave up 1 base; unmatched junction bases: 11. The CDR3: CASSLSINRQGRSYNEQFF. For the CDR3, the DNA is TGTGCCAGCAGTTTATCCATTAACCGACAGGGGAGATCCTACAATGAGCAGTTCTTC.

The chain uses TRBV7-2 and TRBJ2-4, with a weak D call TRBD1 (6 bases). The CDR3 sequence is 13 residues long. V was clipped by 1 base and J by 8 bases, with 9 bases between them. Per germline, CDR1 SGHTA and CDR2 FQGNSA. The CDR3 reads CASSLEGDDIQYF. The CDR3, as DNA: TGTGCCAGCAGCTTAGAGGGGGATGACATTCAGTACTTC.

This chain uses TRBV19 with TRBJ1-2, with TRBD1 matching 7 bases. The V gene end was trimmed by 7 bases and the J gene end by 8 bases; junction bases not matched to a gene: 10. CDR1 LNHDA and CDR2 SQIVND come from the germline V gene (reference sequence). CDR3 length: 13 amino acids. The CDR3 spells CASTRGELGGYTF. The CDR3 nucleotides read TGTGCCAGTACCAGGGGGGAGTTAGGAGGCTACACCTTC.

This clone appeared once. The chain is built from TRBV9 and TRBJ2-2, with TRBD2 matching 8 bases. V lost 3 bases, J lost 7 bases, and 8 bases stayed unmatched. CDR3 length equals 15 residues. Per the germline V gene, CDR1 is SGDLS and CDR2 is YYNGEE. The CDR3 region has the DNA TGTGCCAGCAGCGATAAGCGGGGGTCCGTCGGGGAGCTGTTTTTT. Encoded protein: CASSDKRGSVGELFF.

This clone occurred a few times. Here the CDR3 reads CSATLAVEQYF. The CDR3 DNA sequence: TGCAGTGCTACGTTGGCAGTGGAGCAGTACTTC. The chain carries TRBV20-1 and TRBJ2-7; D is undetermined. There are 11 residues in the CDR3. The V gene lost 4 bases and the J gene lost 7 bases, with 11 bases spanning the gap. CDR1 is DFQATT, CDR2 SNEGSKA, per germline (reference sequence).

The chain joins TRBV10-1 to TRBJ2-3; TRBD2 agrees at 9 bases. The V gene's germline CDR1 is WNHNN and CDR2 SYGVQD (reference sequence). The CDR3 extends over 17 amino acids. Losses at the gene ends were 5 bases for V and 3 bases for J; bases not matched to a gene: 12. The CDR3 bases are TGCGCCAGCAGTAAGCGGCCTAGCGGGGCATTAACAGATACGCAGTATTTT. Protein: CASSKRPSGALTDTQYF.

This clone was detected a few times. The genes are TRBV12-5 and TRBJ1-2, with D perhaps TRBD1 (6 bases). This CDR3 contains 15 residues. V was pared by 6 bases and J by 3 bases, with 17 bases between. Germline CDR1 LGHNT, CDR2 FRNRAP. The CDR3 spells CASGLTPGGHYGYTF. Written as DNA, the CDR3 is TGTGCTAGTGGCCTAACCCCTGGGGGGCACTATGGCTACACCTTC.

This chain uses TRBV29-1 with TRBJ2-1, with D possibly being TRBD2 (5 bases). In germline, CDR1 is SQVTM, CDR2 ANQGSEA. The CDR3 consists of 11 residues. Trimming removed 6 bases at V and 5 bases at J, with 8 bases between. CDR3 sequence reads: CSVGLNNEQFF. The CDR3 DNA reads TGCAGCGTCGGACTGAACAATGAGCAGTTCTTC.

The gene calls are TRBV5-6 and TRBJ2-5, with 10 bases aligning to TRBD2. After removal of 2 bases from V and 4 bases from J, the junction contained 5 bases not matched to a gene. The germline CDR1 and CDR2 sequences are SGHDT and YYEEEE. The CDR3 sequence is 15 residues long. The CDR3 region has the DNA TGTGCCAGCAGCTTAAGCGGGGGGGCCCGAGAGACCCAGTACTTC. Translated, it gives CASSLSGGARETQYF.

This clone was observed a few times. This chain uses TRBV5-4 with TRBJ2-3; 8 nucleotides match TRBD2. The germline V gene encodes CDR1 SGHNT and CDR2 YYREEE (reference sequence). CDR3 length: 15 residues. V dropped 5 bases and J dropped 2; count of bases not matched to a gene: 7. CDR3 coding DNA: TGTGCCAGCAGACATGTTAGCGGGATCACAGATACGCAGTATTTT. Translation: CASRHVSGITDTQYF.

This clone was counted a single time. The gene calls are TRBV6-5 and TRBJ2-5, with TRBD2 identical over 13 bases. Germline V lookup: CDR1 MNHEY, CDR2 SVGAGI. The CDR3 is 15 amino acids. The trim removed 7 bases at V and 7 bases at J, leaving 9 bases unmatched. This CDR3 reads CASTELAGGPGTQYF. CDR3 nucleotides: TGTGCCAGCACCGAACTAGCGGGAGGGCCTGGGACCCAGTACTTC.